This T cell receptor beta chain was captured in a study of vaccination effects on CD4 cells after COVID-19. Study conclusions and caveats: Convalescents showed post-vaccine spike-reactive clones that were mainly new vaccine-induced clones.

Sequencing followed a ViraFEST assay step that expanded antigen-specific CD4+ T cells with viral peptide pools. Once cultured for approximately 10 days, the cells underwent separation to obtain CD4+ T cells. Between March and December 2020, the person had a SARS-CoV-2 infection that PCR confirmed. All participants had two doses of either the BNT162b2 or mRNA-1273 vaccine. They grew roughly 2 million PBMC in each well, adding 9.5 to 10 IU/ml IL-2 and 8.5 to 10 ug/ml peptides. This CDR3 comprises 15 residues. V lost 0 bases, J lost 7 bases, and 14 bases lay in between. The germline V gene encodes CDR1 SGDLS and CDR2 YYNGEE. Of note for this clone: Its antigen remains unknown.

Profiling relied on immunoSEQ multiplex PCR, and the TCRdb table lists in-frame clones only, not all of them. The data contain approximately 15,000 clones, roughly 75% of them singletons. The rearrangement joins TRBV9 to TRBJ2-1, with D perhaps TRBD1 (6 bases). This clonotype originated in a human donor who had a prior SARS-CoV-2 infection. Sequencing was performed on CD4+ T cells from PBMCs cultured with SARS-CoV-2 spike peptides, taken after COVID-19 vaccination. CDR3 sequence: CASSVGGDTFNEQFF. In nucleotides, the CDR3 is TGTGCCAGCAGCGTAGGTGGGGACACGTTTAATGAGCAGTTCTTC. The full variable domain, completed using reference TRBV9 and TRBJ2-1, is DSGVTQTPKHLITATGQRVTLRCSPRSGDLSVYWYQQSLDQGLQFLIQYYNGEERAKGNILERFSAQQFPDLHSELNLSSLELGDSALYFCASSVGGDTFNEQFFGPGTRLTVL.